Listed below are T cell receptor beta chains from one sample, sequenced in a study of response to subunit inactivated influenza vaccine. TCRdb itself ran the RT-PCR reads through MiXCR, one entry per CDR3 protein. The repertoire consists of 530,000 or so distinct CDR3 sequences, with 14% occurring once and the leading ten covering approximately 10%. The specimen comprised PBMCs from blood, sampled 11 to 12 days after vaccination. Receptor source: a man between 45 and 60 years old who received an inactivated influenza vaccine. Both conserved end residues are part of each CDR3. Fields, in order: clone size, V gene, J gene, D gene, CDR3 protein, CDR3 DNA. The D gene is left open where the match is weak. Clone size, where shown, is once, few, many, or a class for clones that have expanded.

>few|TRBV12-3/TRBV12-4|TRBJ2-5|.
CASSFLGERTQYF
TGTGCCAGCAGTTTCCTGGGGGAGCGGACCCAGTACTTC
>many|TRBV2|TRBJ2-2|TRBD2
CASTMGQPLAGGGYAGELFF
TGTGCCAGCACCATGGGACAACCACTAGCGGGAGGGGGATATGCCGGGGAGCTGTTTTTT
>.|TRBV7-2|TRBJ2-7|.
CASSFGSGQYF
TGTGCCAGCAGCTTTGGTTCCGGGCAGTACTTC
>few|TRBV5-1|TRBJ2-1|TRBD2
CASSTSSGRETYNEQFF
TGCGCCAGCAGCACGTCTAGCGGGAGGGAAACCTACAATGAGCAGTTCTTC
>.|TRBV28|TRBJ2-7|TRBD2
CASRTSGRNYEQYF
TGTGCCAGCAGAACTAGCGGGAGGAACTACGAGCAGTACTTC
>many|TRBV5-6|TRBJ1-2|.
CASSVGGYGYTF
TGTGCCAGCAGCGTCGGGGGTTATGGCTACACCTTC
>few|TRBV3-1|TRBJ2-5|TRBD2
CASSPKTGTRVTQYF
TGTGCCAGCAGCCCAAAAACCGGGACTAGGGTCACCCAGTACTTC
>.|TRBV11-2|TRBJ2-7|TRBD1
CASSFTWGQGVSEQYF
TGTGCCAGCAGCTTCACGTGGGGACAGGGGGTCAGCGAGCAGTACTTC
>.|TRBV28|TRBJ2-3|.
CASSRDLQGDTQYF
TGTGCCAGCAGTCGGGACTTACAAGGAGATACGCAGTATTTT
>.|TRBV20-1|TRBJ2-7|TRBD2
CSASGRGSQHYEQYF
TGCAGTGCTAGTGGGCGGGGGTCACAACACTACGAGCAGTACTTC
>many|TRBV18|TRBJ2-2|.
CASSPQLTNTGELFF
TGTGCCAGCTCACCACAACTTACCAACACCGGGGAGCTGTTTTTT
>many|TRBV20-1|TRBJ1-1|.
CSASRGPYTEAFF
TGCAGTGCTAGTCGGGGGCCTTACACTGAAGCTTTCTTT
>few|TRBV24-1|TRBJ2-2|.
CATRYAGELFF
TGTGCCACCAGGTACGCCGGGGAGCTGTTTTTT
>.|TRBV18|TRBJ2-7|.
CASSLQPEGSYEQYF
TGTGCCAGCTCACTTCAACCCGAAGGCTCCTACGAGCAGTACTTC
>few|TRBV5-1|TRBJ1-4|.
CASSFNAGGPNEKLFF
TGCGCCAGCAGCTTTAACGCCGGGGGACCAAATGAAAAACTGTTTTTT
>.|TRBV15|TRBJ2-5|TRBD1
CATSARQGAGETQYF
TGTGCCACCAGCGCACGACAGGGGGCAGGAGAGACCCAGTACTTC
>.|TRBV5-1|TRBJ2-1|.
CASSWGPASSSYNEQFF
TGCGCCAGCAGCTGGGGGCCCGCCTCGAGCTCCTACAATGAGCAGTTCTTC
>.|TRBV12-3/TRBV12-4|TRBJ2-1|.
CASSSGLNYNEQFF
TGTGCCAGCAGTTCAGGATTGAACTACAATGAGCAGTTCTTC
>few|TRBV5-1|TRBJ2-3|TRBD2
CASRSTSGMSTDTQYF
TGCGCCAGCAGGTCGACTAGCGGGATGAGCACAGATACGCAGTATTTT
>few|TRBV12-3/TRBV12-4|TRBJ2-3|.
CASSLGVKFRGGPDTQYF
TGTGCCAGCAGTTTAGGGGTGAAGTTCCGGGGAGGTCCAGATACGCAGTATTTT
>few|TRBV29-1|TRBJ2-3|TRBD2
CSVGLAGADTQYF
TGCAGCGTTGGGCTAGCGGGAGCAGATACGCAGTATTTT
>.|TRBV10-3|TRBJ2-7|.
CAISLDSSYEQYF
TGTGCCATCAGTCTTGACAGCTCCTACGAGCAGTACTTC
>.|TRBV12-3/TRBV12-4|TRBJ2-7|.
CASSYRPGVGRTLLSYEQYF
TGTGCCAGCAGTTACCGACCGGGGGTGGGTAGGACTCTTCTTTCCTACGAGCAGTACTTC
>.|TRBV7-6|TRBJ2-2|TRBD1
CASSLDPGTGSTGELFF
TGTGCCAGCAGCTTAGACCCCGGGACAGGGTCGACCGGGGAGCTGTTTTTT
>.|TRBV4-2|TRBJ2-5|.
CASSQRGRSQETQYF
TGTGCCAGCAGCCAAAGGGGTCGGTCCCAAGAGACCCAGTACTTC
>.|TRBV12-5|TRBJ2-1|.
CASGLEGRGFF
TGTGCTAGTGGTTTGGAGGGCCGGGGGTTCTTC
>few|TRBV7-8|TRBJ2-5|.
CASSYLSSDRRETQYF
TGTGCCAGCAGCTACCTGTCATCTGACAGGCGGGAGACCCAGTACTTC
>few|TRBV6-1|TRBJ2-2|.
CATGQLQNTGELFF
TGTGCCACCGGACAGCTCCAGAACACCGGGGAGCTGTTTTTT
>.|TRBV27|TRBJ2-6|.
CASSLVDPGANVLTF
TGTGCCAGCAGTTTGGTAGATCCTGGGGCCAACGTCCTGACTTTC
>many|TRBV5-6|TRBJ2-7|TRBD2
CASSVAGGYYEQYF
TGTGCCAGCAGCGTAGCGGGGGGATACTACGAGCAGTACTTC
>few|TRBV19|TRBJ2-7|.
CASSIVWQGVYEQYF
TGTGCCAGTAGTATAGTCTGGCAGGGAGTCTACGAGCAGTACTTC
>many|TRBV12-3/TRBV12-4|TRBJ2-1|.
CASSSAVGSRQKYNEQFF
TGTGCCAGCAGTTCCGCCGTGGGTTCCAGACAGAAATACAATGAGCAGTTCTTC
>once|TRBV18|TRBJ2-3|.
CASSPMGATDTQYF
TGTGCCAGCTCGCCGATGGGGGCTACAGATACGCAGTATTTT
>few|TRBV20-1|TRBJ2-7|TRBD2
CSAKIAGGPYEQYF
TGCAGTGCTAAGATAGCGGGAGGGCCGTACGAGCAGTACTTC
>few|TRBV4-1|TRBJ1-6|.
CASSQVGAANSPLHF
TGCGCCAGCAGCCAAGTGGGGGCGGCTAATTCACCCCTCCACTTT
>.|TRBV6-5|TRBJ1-5|TRBD1
CASSYGDSSQPQHF
TGTGCCAGCAGTTACGGGGACAGTAGTCAGCCCCAGCATTTT
>.|TRBV5-1|TRBJ2-2|.
CASSTRVPGELFF
TGCGCCAGCAGCACCAGGGTGCCCGGGGAGCTGTTTTTT
>few|TRBV27|TRBJ2-1|TRBD2
CASSSRISGISSYNEQFF
TGTGCCAGCAGTTCCCGCATTAGCGGGATTAGCTCCTACAATGAGCAGTTCTTC
>.|TRBV20-1|TRBJ1-2|.
CSAPNPQETNYGYTF
TGCAGTGCTCCTAACCCACAGGAGACTAACTATGGCTACACCTTC
>.|TRBV19|TRBJ2-2|TRBD1
CASRTRQGATGELFF
TGTGCCAGTAGGACGAGACAGGGGGCTACCGGGGAGCTGTTTTTT
>few|TRBV4-2|TRBJ2-2|.
CASSQVEGAGELFF
TGTGCCAGCAGCCAAGTTGAGGGGGCCGGGGAGCTGTTTTTT
>.|TRBV7-3|TRBJ2-1|TRBD1
CASSPMDRGGNNEQFF
TGTGCCAGCAGCCCTATGGACAGGGGAGGAAACAATGAGCAGTTCTTC
>.|TRBV10-3|TRBJ2-7|.
CAISESVHGAYEQYF
TGTGCCATCAGTGAGTCGGTGCATGGGGCCTACGAGCAGTACTTC
>.|TRBV29-1|TRBJ1-1|.
CSVEAGGTEAFF
TGCAGCGTTGAGGCTGGGGGCACTGAAGCTTTCTTT
>few|TRBV7-2|TRBJ2-3|TRBD2
CASSLGQAGGTDTQYF
TGTGCCAGCAGCTTAGGGCAAGCGGGAGGCACAGATACGCAGTATTTT
>.|TRBV5-5|TRBJ2-5|TRBD1
CASSLVGTGLIQTQYF
TGTGCCAGCAGCTTGGTTGGGACAGGGTTGATTCAGACCCAGTACTTC
>few|TRBV7-3|TRBJ2-5|.
CASSLMGWGETQYF
TGTGCCAGCAGCTTAATGGGATGGGGTGAGACCCAGTACTTC
>few|TRBV29-1|TRBJ2-1|.
CSVDNSGSRSIGQFF
TGCAGCGTGGACAACTCGGGGAGTCGGTCAATAGGGCAGTTCTTC